The TCR beta chain under discussion was sequenced for a study of control samples from healthy donors and cancer patients (dated by TCRdb to the early 2020s). The method behind the library was the immunoSEQ multiplex PCR assay. TCRdb took over this immuneACCESS table, retaining in-frame rearrangements with V and J assigned. Such tables are incomplete; in checked studies, under half of the missing clones stem from an unresolved V gene, and the remainder is unexplained. This sample gives about 130,000 clones in total; approximately 92% of them show up just once. The ten largest account for 5.5% to 7% of the sample. V was cut back by 0 bases and J by 4 bases, leaving a gap of 15 bases between them. The CDR3 numbers 16 residues from cysteine through phenylalanine. The read is trimmed to its CDR3 DNA, 48 bases read in frame from base 1. Via the germline V gene, CDR1 is MGHRA and CDR2 YSYEKL. With respect to this clone: Its specific antigen is unknown. No qualities accompany the bases; no much larger clone lies one base away.

Sequencing used blood. The V gene is TRBV4-1 and the J gene is TRBJ1-1, with the D gene uncertain. This clonotype was sampled from a man aged 18 to 30 in good health. The DNA sequence is given as TGCGCCAGCAGCCAAGAAGGAGGGATGGTGGGCACTGAAGCTTTCTTT. Translated, it reads CASSQEGGMVGTEAFF.